Detailed here is one TCR beta chain. The antigen is not known. Germline CDR1 SEHNR, CDR2 FQNEAQ (reference sequence). Trimming cost V 7 bases and J 9 bases; bases outside gene matches: 11. The CDR3 length is 15 residues. This specimen belongs to a study of cytomegalovirus exposure and HLA in healthy donors. Donors were nominally healthy when sampled, though unrecorded immune exposures were likely. Primers for the PCR totalled 60 Vbeta and 13 Jbeta. Assay: immunoSEQ multiplex PCR; the TCRdb copy retains only in-frame clones and omits some. The sample records under 200,000 clones, 12% being singletons. Study-wide points: For presence/absence analyses, sequencing depth was assumed to be roughly uniform across donors. V- and J-gene trimming in TCR beta was tied to a missense DCLRE1C variant by an analysis performed later. Sequencing probably produced one cluster of sequence variants that were highly shared.

The sample taken for sequencing was PBMCs. This TCR came from a man over 45 in good health and CMV-seropositive. The chain joins TRBV7-9 to TRBJ1-6, with 8 bases fitting TRBD1. The CDR3 loop is CASNLQDRDGSPLHF. As DNA, the CDR3 is TGTGCCAGCAACCTCCAGGACAGGGACGGTTCACCCCTCCACTTT.